This is a list of T cell receptor beta chains from one sample in a study of control samples from healthy donors and cancer patients. Profiling relied on immunoSEQ multiplex PCR, and the TCRdb table lists in-frame clones only, not all of them. The table records around 130,000 clones, about 95% of them present only once. Source material: blood. These receptors originate from a man aged 25-40 years in good health. CDR3s include the opening cysteine and the closing phenylalanine or tryptophan. D genes are given only for firm matches. Not every row has a clone size; where given, it reads once, few, many or a size class.

>NA|TRBJ2-5|NA|TRBV20-1|11
TGCAGTGCTAGTTTACCTGGGGCCCAGTACTTC
CSASLPGAQYF
>TRBD2|TRBJ2-5|NA|TRBV7-6|15
TGTGCCAGCAGCTTTAGCGGGGGGGCCGGGGAGACCCAGTACTTC
CASSFSGGAGETQYF
>TRBD2|TRBJ2-3|NA|TRBV6-6|17
TGTGCCAGCAGTCGGGGACTAGCGGGAGGGGTGACAGATACGCAGTATTTT
CASSRGLAGGVTDTQYF
>NA|TRBJ1-4|NA|TRBV25-1|13
TGTGCCAGCAGTGTGACAGCCGATGAAAAACTGTTTTTT
CASSVTADEKLFF
>NA|TRBJ1-6|once|TRBV27|15
TGTGCCAGCAGTTTATGGGTTCCCTATAATTCACCCCTCCACTTT
CASSLWVPYNSPLHF
>TRBD1|TRBJ2-3|NA|TRBV7-9|14
TGTGCCAGCAGCCACGGGACAGGGAGGGATACGCAGTATTTT
CASSHGTGRDTQYF
>TRBD1|TRBJ1-2|NA|TRBV27|17
TGTGCCAGCAGTTTCAGGCAACGACAGGGGAATAACTATGGCTACACCTTC
CASSFRQRQGNNYGYTF
>TRBD2|TRBJ2-3|NA|TRBV7-2|17
TGTGCCAGCAGTCATAGCGGGGGGGTCTATAGCACAGATACGCAGTATTTT
CASSHSGGVYSTDTQYF
>NA|TRBJ2-7|NA|TRBV6-5|13
TGTGCCAGCAGTTACGGGATTACCTACGAGCAGTACTTC
CASSYGITYEQYF
>NA|TRBJ1-5|NA|TRBV6-5|15
TGTGCCAGCAGTTACTCCCCAGGCCCAAATCAGCCCCAGCATTTT
CASSYSPGPNQPQHF
>NA|TRBJ1-1|NA|TRBV29-1|12
TGCAGCGTCCCCCAGTGGGGCACTGAAGCTTTCTTT
CSVPQWGTEAFF
>TRBD1|TRBJ1-5|NA|TRBV4-1|15
TGCGCCAGCAGCTGGGACAGTTATAGCAATCAGCCCCAGCATTTT
CASSWDSYSNQPQHF
>NA|TRBJ2-5|NA|TRBV7-9|14
TGTGCCAGCAGCGGAACTGGAAGACAAGAGACCCAGTACTTC
CASSGTGRQETQYF
>NA|TRBJ1-6|NA|TRBV6-5|15
TGTGCCTCAGGGAAGGGGGTCCCTCCTAATTCACCCCTCCACTTT
CASGKGVPPNSPLHF
>NA|TRBJ1-2|NA|TRBV28|12
TGTGCCAGCAACTCCGCAGGGTATGGCTACACCTTC
CASNSAGYGYTF
>TRBD1|TRBJ1-2|NA|TRBV19|17
TGTGCCAGTCGTCATATAGTTTGGACAGGGATGAACTATGGCTACACCTTC
CASRHIVWTGMNYGYTF
>NA|TRBJ2-2|NA|TRBV28|15
TGTGCCAGCAGGCCAGGGGGGCCGTACACCGGGGAGCTGTTTTTT
CASRPGGPYTGELFF
>TRBD2|TRBJ2-5|NA|TRBV7-8|15
TGTGCCAGCAGCATTAGCGGGGCGGGCGGCGAGACCCAGTACTTC
CASSISGAGGETQYF
>TRBD1|TRBJ1-5|NA|TRBV18|14
TGTGCCAGCTCGTGGACAGGGGCCGGGCAGCCCCAGCATTTT
CASSWTGAGQPQHF
>NA|TRBJ2-3|NA|TRBV6-7|13
TGTGCCAATGAGCGCGTTGGCACAGATACGCAGTATTTT
CANERVGTDTQYF
>TRBD2|TRBJ2-1|NA|TRBV5-1|16
TGCGCCAGCAGCTGGGCTAGCGGGGGCCGTTACAATGAGCAGTTCTTC
CASSWASGGRYNEQFF
>NA|TRBJ2-5|NA|TRBV7-9|15
TGTGCCAGCAGCATTACAGGGGAGGCGGGTGAGACCCAGTACTTC
CASSITGEAGETQYF
>NA|TRBJ1-1|NA|TRBV6-1|15
TGTGCCAGCAGTGAAGGGATAGGGGTGAACACTGAAGCTTTCTTT
CASSEGIGVNTEAFF
>NA|TRBJ2-2|NA|TRBV7-2|13
TGTGCCAGCAGCCGTCAGGGAGCCGGGGAGCTGTTTTTT
CASSRQGAGELFF
>TRBD1|TRBJ1-2|once|TRBV4-1|15
TGCGCCAGCAGCCAGAGACAGGGTTCTAACTATGGCTACACCTTC
CASSQRQGSNYGYTF
>TRBD1|TRBJ1-2|NA|TRBV10-3|13
TGTGCCATCAGGTCTAAGACAGGGGATGGCTACACCTTC
CAIRSKTGDGYTF